The 22 T cell receptor beta chains below come from one sample, sequenced in a study of cytomegalovirus exposure and HLA in healthy donors. The study ran its PCR with 60 Vbeta and 13 Jbeta primers. Sequencing was performed with immunoSEQ multiplex PCR; in TCRdb, only in-frame clones are kept and a portion is missing. The table shows 200,000 or so clones, with 70% to 85% occurring only once. Sequences were obtained from PBMCs. These receptors came from a boy aged 2 to 10 in good health and CMV-seronegative.

The V gene is TRBV5-1, the J gene TRBJ2-1, with a weak D call TRBD2 (6 bases). V was trimmed by 4 bases and J by 6 bases, leaving 11 bases between them. From germline, CDR1 is SGHRS and CDR2 YFSETQ. There are 13 residues in the CDR3. The CDR3 reads CASSTGTSNEQFF. The CDR3, as DNA: TGCGCCAGCAGCACCGGGACTTCCAATGAGCAGTTCTTC.

V is TRBV4-2 and J is TRBJ2-1; 12 bases map to TRBD2. The germline V gene encodes CDR1 LGHNA and CDR2 YNFKEQ. CDR3 length: 16 residues. V was pared by 3 bases and J by 6 bases, with 6 bases of the junction left unmatched. CDR3: CASSHSTSGGLNEQFF. The CDR3 DNA is TGTGCCAGCAGCCACTCGACTAGCGGGGGCCTCAATGAGCAGTTCTTC.

DNA for the CDR3: TGTGCCAGCAGCAAGAACAGGGATTTGGCTAACTATGGCTACACCTTC. The encoded protein is CASSKNRDLANYGYTF. The V call is TRBV7-2, the J call TRBJ1-2, with D tentatively TRBD1 (6 bases). V gave up 5 bases and J gave up 0 bases, with 16 bases separating them. Germline V lookup: CDR1 SGHTA, CDR2 FQGNSA. This CDR3 region has 16 residues.

The rearrangement joins TRBV7-2 to TRBJ2-7; 9 bases align to TRBD2. The CDR3 runs 14 residues. V shed 3 bases, J shed 6 bases, and the junction held 6 bases outside the gene matches. Germline CDR1 reads SGHTA; CDR2 reads FQGNSA. The CDR3 nucleotides are TGTGCCAGCAGCTTCGGGCTAGCGGGGTCCGAGCAGTACTTC. Translating it yields CASSFGLAGSEQYF.

This clone occurred a few times. The V and J genes are TRBV27 and TRBJ1-1; 8 nucleotides agree with TRBD1. From germline, CDR1 is MNHEY and CDR2 SMNVEV (reference sequence). J lost 1 base, V lost 9 bases, and 10 bases had no gene match. The CDR3 covers 15 residues. The CDR3 here is CASAKRTGWNTEAFF. For the CDR3, the DNA is TGTGCCAGTGCTAAGCGGACAGGGTGGAACACTGAAGCTTTCTTT.

The chain links TRBV5-6 to TRBJ2-1, with D unresolved. Germline loops: CDR1 SGHDT, CDR2 YYEEEE. The CDR3 is 15 amino acids. V dropped 2 bases and J dropped 5 bases, with 14 bases sitting between them. The DNA for the CDR3 is TGTGCCAGCAGCTTTGCTGTGAGAGAAAACAATGAGCAGTTCTTC. Amino acids: CASSFAVRENNEQFF.

The chain combines TRBV7-2 with TRBJ2-3; unclear D gene. This CDR3 is built from 13 residues. V dropped 3 bases and J dropped 1 base, with 5 bases sitting between them. Germline CDR1 reads SGHTA; CDR2 reads FQGNSA. CDR3 region: CASSFVRTDTQYF. The CDR3 nucleotides are TGTGCCAGCAGCTTCGTCCGCACAGATACGCAGTATTTT.

The gene calls are TRBV7-2 and TRBJ1-2; 10 bases line up with TRBD1. The germline CDR1 and CDR2 sequences are SGHTA and FQGNSA. The length of the CDR3 is 16 residues. Germline trimming cut 4 bases from V and 4 bases from J; bases unmatched to any gene: 9. DNA of the CDR3: TGTGCCAGCAGCTACCTCATTGGGACAGGGGTCTATGGCTACACCTTC. Residues: CASSYLIGTGVYGYTF.

This clone has only one observation. The rearrangement uses TRBV5-1 and TRBJ1-2; D unresolved. CDR3 size: 12 residues. V was shortened by 4 bases and J by 8 bases, with 12 bases between the two germline ends. Germline lookup yields CDR1 SGHRS and CDR2 YFSETQ. This chain's CDR3 is CASSEGLSGYTF. In nucleotides, the CDR3 is TGCGCCAGCAGCGAGGGATTGTCCGGCTACACCTTC.

This clone was counted only a few times. The rearrangement joins TRBV6-5 to TRBJ1-3; 10 bases fit TRBD1. The V gene end was trimmed by 7 bases and the J gene end by 2 bases; junction bases not matched to a gene: 5. This CDR3 has 15 residues. From germline, CDR1 is MNHEY and CDR2 SVGAGI. DNA for the CDR3: TGTGCCAGCACCTATGGGACAGGGGCTGGAAACACCATATATTTT. Residues: CASTYGTGAGNTIYF.

The V and J genes are TRBV7-9 and TRBJ1-2; 8 bases are shared with TRBD1. With V trimmed by 0 bases and J by 7 bases, 7 bases remained unmatched. This CDR3 has 15 residues. Germline CDR1 and CDR2: SEHNR and FQNEAQ (reference sequence). CDR3 sequence: CASSLAQGQAGGYTF. For the CDR3, the DNA is TGTGCCAGCAGCTTAGCCCAGGGACAGGCGGGTGGCTACACCTTC.

This clone appeared once. Within the sample, other DNA sequences also encode this same CDR3. CDR3 protein: CSVTSGGTDTQYF. The CDR3 bases are TGCAGCGTTACTAGCGGGGGCACAGATACGCAGTATTTT. This rearrangement joins TRBV29-1 to TRBJ2-3; TRBD2 matches at 10 bases. V shed 5 bases and J 1 base; nucleotides not matched to a gene: 0. The CDR3 length is 13 residues. Germline CDR1 reads SQVTM; CDR2 reads ANQGSEA.

The genes are TRBV4-3 and TRBJ1-2, with D maybe TRBD1 (6 bases). Deletions cut 4 bases from V and 0 bases from J, with 15 bases between. The CDR3 is made up of 16 amino acids. CDR1 LGHNA and CDR2 YSLEER come from the germline V gene. CDR3 sequence (DNA): TGCGCCAGCAGCCGAGTCCGGGGGGCAGCTAACTATGGCTACACCTTC. It encodes CASSRVRGAANYGYTF.

This sequence joins TRBV6-1 and TRBJ1-5; no definite D call. CDR3 length: 16 residues. Germline-derived CDR1 and CDR2 are MNHNS and SASEGT. The V end was cut by 4 bases, the J end by 2 bases, with 15 bases between. The CDR3 region is CASSGPSGRRNQPQHF. For the CDR3, the DNA is TGTGCCAGCAGTGGGCCGAGCGGCAGGCGCAATCAGCCCCAGCATTTT.

V and J are TRBV6-5 and TRBJ2-7; 8 positions agree with TRBD2. The trim removed 5 bases at V and 1 base at J, leaving 7 bases unmatched. The CDR3 is 15 amino acids. Germline CDR1 and CDR2: MNHEY and SVGAGI. The CDR3: CASSKDGGVSYEQYF. The CDR3, as DNA: TGTGCCAGCAGTAAGGACGGGGGGGTTTCCTACGAGCAGTACTTC.

The chain links TRBV5-3 to TRBJ2-7; possibly TRBD1 for D (6 bases). Being an ORF, TRBV5-3 has a function that is uncertain. The CDR3 length is 14 residues. Trimming removed 1 base at V and 5 bases at J, with 13 bases between. The CDR3 DNA reads TGTGCCAGAAGCTTGAAACAGGGAGCCAACGAGCAGTACTTC. This gives the protein CARSLKQGANEQYF.

The chain carries TRBV7-2 and TRBJ2-7; D is possibly TRBD2 (5 bases). This CDR3 spans 15 amino acids. Germline V lookup: CDR1 SGHTA, CDR2 FQGNSA. V gave up 1 base and J gave up 2 bases, with 12 bases separating them. The CDR3 DNA is TGTGCCAGCAGCTTAGGGCAGGACTCAACCTACGAGCAGTACTTC. As protein: CASSLGQDSTYEQYF.

This clone was counted a few times. The chain couples TRBV30 to TRBJ2-1, with 11 bases lining up with TRBD1. The trim removed 3 bases at V and 5 bases at J, leaving 12 bases unmatched. The CDR3 is made up of 17 amino acids. Germline V gene data show CDR1 as GTSNPN and CDR2 as SVGIG (reference sequence). Here the CDR3 reads CAWSSPTRDRGDNEQFF. CDR3 nucleotide sequence: TGTGCCTGGAGCTCGCCCACCCGGGACAGGGGGGACAATGAGCAGTTCTTC. The entire variable domain, with the rest obtained from reference TRBV30 and TRBJ2-1, is as follows: SQTIHQWPATLVQPVGSPLSLECTVEGTSNPNLYWYRQAAGRGLQLLFYSVGIGQISSEVPQNLSASRPQDRQFILSSKKLLLSDSGFYLCAWSSPTRDRGDNEQFFGPGTRLTVL.

The chain uses TRBV1 and TRBJ2-5; TRBD2 was called by the table and not checked on the DNA. TRBV1 represents a pseudogene. The CDR3 length is 19 residues. The CDR3 loop reads CTSSQAGTSEGACQETQYF. In nucleotides, the CDR3 is TGCACCAGCAGCCAAGCCGGGACTAGTGAGGGCGCGTGCCAAGAGACCCAGTACTTC.

The V gene is TRBV30, the J gene TRBJ1-6; D unclear. Germline-derived CDR1 and CDR2 are GTSNPN and SVGIG (reference sequence). The CDR3 loop spans 14 amino acids. V was cut by 0 bases and J by 4 bases, with 7 bases left in between. CDR3 nucleotide sequence: TGTGCCTGGAGTGTATCCGTTTATAATTCACCCCTCCACTTT. This gives the protein CAWSVSVYNSPLHF.

This chain links TRBV4-1 with TRBJ2-7, with TRBD1 as a possible D gene (5 bases). The CDR3 runs to 15 residues. Trimming took 1 base from V and 1 from J, leaving 11 bases between them. Germline assignment: CDR1 MGHRA and CDR2 YSYEKL. CDR3 amino acids: CASSQVLDRSYEQYF. CDR3 nucleotides: TGCGCCAGCAGCCAAGTTTTAGACAGATCCTACGAGCAGTACTTC.

The chain has TRBV4-3 and TRBJ2-1, with 7 nucleotides matching TRBD2. With 0 bases clipped from V and 3 bases from J, the junction kept 5 bases outside the gene matches. This CDR3 is 16 amino acids long. The germline CDR1 and CDR2 sequences are LGHNA and YSLEER. The DNA for the CDR3 is TGCGCCAGCAGCCAAGACAGACTAGCTTACTACAATGAGCAGTTCTTC. It yields the protein CASSQDRLAYYNEQFF.